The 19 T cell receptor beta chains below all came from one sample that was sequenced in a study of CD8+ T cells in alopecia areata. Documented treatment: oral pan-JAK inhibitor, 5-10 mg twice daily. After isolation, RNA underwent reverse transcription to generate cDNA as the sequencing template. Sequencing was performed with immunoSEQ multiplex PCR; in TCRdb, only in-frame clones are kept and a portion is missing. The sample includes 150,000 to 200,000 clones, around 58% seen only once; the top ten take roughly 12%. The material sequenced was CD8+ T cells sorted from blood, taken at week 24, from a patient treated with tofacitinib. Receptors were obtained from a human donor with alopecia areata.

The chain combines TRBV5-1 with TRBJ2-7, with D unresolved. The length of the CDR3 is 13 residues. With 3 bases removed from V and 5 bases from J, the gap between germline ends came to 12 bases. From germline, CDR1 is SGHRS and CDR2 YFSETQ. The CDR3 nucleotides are TGCGCCAGCAGCTACGGATCAAAGGACGAGCAGTACTTC. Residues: CASSYGSKDEQYF. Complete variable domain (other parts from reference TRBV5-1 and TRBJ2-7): KAGVTQTPRYLIKTRGQQVTLSCSPISGHRSVSWYQQTPGQGLQFLFEYFSETQRNKGNFPGRFSGRQFSNSRSEMNVSTLELGDSALYLCASSYGSKDEQYFGPGTRLTVT.

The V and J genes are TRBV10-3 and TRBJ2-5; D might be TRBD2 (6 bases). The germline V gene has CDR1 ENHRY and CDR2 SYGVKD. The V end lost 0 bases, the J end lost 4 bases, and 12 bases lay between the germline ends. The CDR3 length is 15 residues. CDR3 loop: CAISESRGLRETQYF. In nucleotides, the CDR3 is TGTGCCATCAGTGAGTCTCGAGGACTAAGAGAGACCCAGTACTTC.

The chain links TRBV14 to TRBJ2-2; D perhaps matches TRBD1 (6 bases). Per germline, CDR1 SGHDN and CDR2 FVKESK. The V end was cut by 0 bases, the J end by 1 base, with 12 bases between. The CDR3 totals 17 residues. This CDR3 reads CASSQDDRDKNTGELFF. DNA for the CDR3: TGTGCCAGCAGCCAAGACGATCGGGACAAGAACACCGGGGAGCTGTTTTTT.

The DNA of the CDR3 is TGTGCCAGCAGGCGGACAGGGTGGCAAGAGACCCAGTACTTC. It is translated as CASRRTGWQETQYF. The chain couples TRBV13 to TRBJ2-5; 8 nucleotides agree with TRBD1. Trimming at V came to 6 bases and at J to 2 bases, leaving 5 bases not matched to a gene. The CDR3 runs to 14 residues. From germline, CDR1 is PRHDT and CDR2 FYEKMQ (reference sequence).

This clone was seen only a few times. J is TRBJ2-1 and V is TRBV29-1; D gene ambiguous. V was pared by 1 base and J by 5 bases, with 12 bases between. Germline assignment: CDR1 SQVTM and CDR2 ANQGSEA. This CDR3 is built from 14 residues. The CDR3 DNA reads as TGCAGCGTTGAAGCACCGACCCCAGACAATGAGCAGTTCTTC. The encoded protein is CSVEAPTPDNEQFF.

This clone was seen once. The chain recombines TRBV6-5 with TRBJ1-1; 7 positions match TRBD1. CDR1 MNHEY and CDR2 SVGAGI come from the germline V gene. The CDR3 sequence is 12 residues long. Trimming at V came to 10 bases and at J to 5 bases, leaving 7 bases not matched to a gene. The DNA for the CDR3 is TGTGCCACCCGCAGGGGGAAGACTGAAGCTTTCTTT. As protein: CATRRGKTEAFF.

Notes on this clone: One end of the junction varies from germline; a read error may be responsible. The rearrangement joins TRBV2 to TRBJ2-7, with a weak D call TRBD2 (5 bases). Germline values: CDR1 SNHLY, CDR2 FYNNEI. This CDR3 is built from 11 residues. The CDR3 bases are TGTGCCAGCAGTGAAGGGCCGGTGCGGGACTTC. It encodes CASSEGPVRDF.

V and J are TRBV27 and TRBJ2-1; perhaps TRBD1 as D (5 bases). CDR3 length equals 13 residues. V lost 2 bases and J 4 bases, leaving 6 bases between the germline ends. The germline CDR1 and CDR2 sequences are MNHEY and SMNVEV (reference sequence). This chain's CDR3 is CASSLAGYNEQFF. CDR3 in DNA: TGTGCCAGCAGTTTAGCAGGGTACAATGAGCAGTTCTTC.

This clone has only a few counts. This chain's CDR3 is CASSPPGGTGELFF. The CDR3 region has the DNA TGTGCCAGCAGCCCCCCCGGGGGTACCGGGGAGCTGTTTTTT. The chain combines TRBV7-6 with TRBJ2-2; D perhaps matches TRBD2 (6 bases). Per the germline V gene, CDR1 is SGHVS and CDR2 is FNYEAQ. Trimming stripped 5 bases from V and 5 bases from J, with 12 bases between. The length of the CDR3 is 14 residues.

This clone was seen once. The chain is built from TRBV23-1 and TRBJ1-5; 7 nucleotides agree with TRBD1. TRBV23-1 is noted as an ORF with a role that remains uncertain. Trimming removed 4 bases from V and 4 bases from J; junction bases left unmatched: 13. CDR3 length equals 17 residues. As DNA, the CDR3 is TGCGCCAGCAGTCTATTACTCTCGACAGGGCTAAATCAGCCCCAGCATTTT. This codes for CASSLLLSTGLNQPQHF.

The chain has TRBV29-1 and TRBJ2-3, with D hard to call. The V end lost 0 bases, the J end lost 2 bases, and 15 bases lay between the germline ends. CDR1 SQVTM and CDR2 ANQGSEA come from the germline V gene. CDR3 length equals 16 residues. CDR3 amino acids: CSVEDHEWESTDTQYF. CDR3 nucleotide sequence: TGCAGCGTTGAAGATCATGAGTGGGAATCCACAGATACGCAGTATTTT.

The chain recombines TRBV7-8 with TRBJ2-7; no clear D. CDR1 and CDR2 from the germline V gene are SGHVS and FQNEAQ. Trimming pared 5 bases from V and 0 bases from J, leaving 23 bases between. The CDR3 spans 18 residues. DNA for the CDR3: TGTGCCAGCAGCGCACGCGTCCGGATGGGTCCCCCCTCCTACGAGCAGTACTTC. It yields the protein CASSARVRMGPPSYEQYF. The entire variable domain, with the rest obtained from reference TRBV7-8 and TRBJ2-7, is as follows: GAGVSQSPRYKVAKRGQDVALRCDPISGHVSLFWYQQALGQGPEFLTYFQNEAQLDKSGLPSDRFFAERPEGSVSTLKIQRTQQEDSAVYLCASSARVRMGPPSYEQYFGPGTRLTVT.

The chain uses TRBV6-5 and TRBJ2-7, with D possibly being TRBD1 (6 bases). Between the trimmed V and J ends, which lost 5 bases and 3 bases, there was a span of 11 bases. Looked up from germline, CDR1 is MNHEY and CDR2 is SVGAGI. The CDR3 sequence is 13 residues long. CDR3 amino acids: CASSTTGVYEQYF. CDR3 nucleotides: TGTGCCAGCAGTACGACAGGTGTCTACGAGCAGTACTTC.

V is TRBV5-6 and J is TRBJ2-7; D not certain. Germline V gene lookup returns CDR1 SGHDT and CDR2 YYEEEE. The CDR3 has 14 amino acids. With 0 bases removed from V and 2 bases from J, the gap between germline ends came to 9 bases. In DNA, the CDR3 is TGTGCCAGCAGCTTGGAGGCTGAGACCTACGAGCAGTACTTC. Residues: CASSLEAETYEQYF.

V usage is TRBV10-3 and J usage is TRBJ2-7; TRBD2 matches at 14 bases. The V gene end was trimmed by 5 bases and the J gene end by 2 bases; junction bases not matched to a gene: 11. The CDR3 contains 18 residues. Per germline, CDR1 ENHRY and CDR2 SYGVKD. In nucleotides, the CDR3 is TGTGCCATCAGTAGGACTAGCGGGGGGACTGATATCACCTACGAGCAGTACTTC. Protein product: CAISRTSGGTDITYEQYF.

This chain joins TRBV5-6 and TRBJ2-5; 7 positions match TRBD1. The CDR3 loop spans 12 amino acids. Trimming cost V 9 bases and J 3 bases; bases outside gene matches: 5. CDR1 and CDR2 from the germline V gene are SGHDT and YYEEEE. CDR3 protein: CATSRGKETQYF. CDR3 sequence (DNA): TGTGCCACCTCCAGGGGGAAAGAGACCCAGTACTTC. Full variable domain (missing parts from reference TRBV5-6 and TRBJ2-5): DAGVTQSPTHLIKTRGQQVTLRCSPKSGHDTVSWYQQALGQGPQFIFQYYEEEERQRGNFPDRFSGHQFPNYSSELNVNALLLGDSALYLCATSRGKETQYFGPGTRLLVL.

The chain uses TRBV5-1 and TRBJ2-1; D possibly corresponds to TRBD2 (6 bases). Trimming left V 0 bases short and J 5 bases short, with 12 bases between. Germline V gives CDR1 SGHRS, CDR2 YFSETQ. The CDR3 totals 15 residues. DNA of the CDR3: TGCGCCAGCAGCTTGGTAGGGGAGGAGAACAATGAGCAGTTCTTC. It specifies CASSLVGEENNEQFF.

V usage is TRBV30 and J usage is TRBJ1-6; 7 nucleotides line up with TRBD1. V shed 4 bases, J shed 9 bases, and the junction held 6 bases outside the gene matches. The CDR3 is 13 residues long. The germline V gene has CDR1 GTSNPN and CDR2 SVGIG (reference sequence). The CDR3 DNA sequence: TGTGCCTGGACGACAGGGCTAAGTTCACCCCTCCACTTT. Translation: CAWTTGLSSPLHF.

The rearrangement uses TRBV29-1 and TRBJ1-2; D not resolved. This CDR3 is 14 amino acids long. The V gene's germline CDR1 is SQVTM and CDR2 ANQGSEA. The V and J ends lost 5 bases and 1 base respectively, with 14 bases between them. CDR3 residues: CSVRATVDNYGYTF. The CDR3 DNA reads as TGCAGCGTTCGGGCGACGGTTGATAACTATGGCTACACCTTC. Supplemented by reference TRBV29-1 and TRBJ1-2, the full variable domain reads SAVISQKPSRDICQRGTSLTIQCQVDSQVTMMFWYRQQPGQSLTLIATANQGSEATYESGFVIDKFPISRPNLTFSTLTVSNMSPEDSSIYLCSVRATVDNYGYTFGSGTRLTVV.